This record concerns one T cell receptor (beta chain) sequence. V shed 6 bases and J shed 1 base, with 22 bases lying between them. CDR3 length: 18 residues. Per germline, CDR1 LNHDA and CDR2 SQIVND (reference sequence). As handled by the study authors: The assay estimated nucleated cells by amplifying reference gene primers. Libraries were prepared by immunoSEQ multiplex PCR; TCRdb keeps only in-frame clonotypes and omits some of them. V and J calls plus clone size are reproduced from that table; the DNA served to infer D and trimming. The repertoire holds 75,000 to 90,000 clones, with roughly 80% as singletons. These data come from a study of blood T cell repertoires in COVID-19. The overall study: Specimens from acute and convalescent COVID-19 originated in the United States, Italy and Spain.

The sequencing input was peripheral blood. The V call is TRBV19, the J call TRBJ1-5; D is possibly TRBD1 (5 bases). The source is a woman in her forties with active or convalescent COVID-19. CDR3 sequence: CASSLNLRGVDSNQPQHF. In nucleotides, the CDR3 is TGTGCCAGTAGCTTAAACCTAAGGGGTGTCGACAGCAATCAGCCCCAGCATTTT.